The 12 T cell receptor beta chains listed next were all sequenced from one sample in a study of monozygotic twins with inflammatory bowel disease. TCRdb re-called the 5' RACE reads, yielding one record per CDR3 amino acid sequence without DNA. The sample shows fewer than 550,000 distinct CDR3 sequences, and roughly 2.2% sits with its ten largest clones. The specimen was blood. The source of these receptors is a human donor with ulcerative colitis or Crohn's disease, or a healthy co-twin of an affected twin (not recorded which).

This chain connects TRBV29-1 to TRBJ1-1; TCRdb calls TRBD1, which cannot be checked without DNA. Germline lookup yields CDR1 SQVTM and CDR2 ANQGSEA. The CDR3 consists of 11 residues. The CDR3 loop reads CSVGERTAAFF.

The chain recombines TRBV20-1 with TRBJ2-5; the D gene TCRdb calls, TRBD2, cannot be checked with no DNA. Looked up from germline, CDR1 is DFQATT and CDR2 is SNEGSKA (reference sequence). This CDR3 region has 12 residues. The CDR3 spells CSALAPQETQYF.

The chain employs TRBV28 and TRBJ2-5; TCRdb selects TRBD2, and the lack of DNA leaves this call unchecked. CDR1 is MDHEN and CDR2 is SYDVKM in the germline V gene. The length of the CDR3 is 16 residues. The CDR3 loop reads CASSFFLAGGPATQYF.

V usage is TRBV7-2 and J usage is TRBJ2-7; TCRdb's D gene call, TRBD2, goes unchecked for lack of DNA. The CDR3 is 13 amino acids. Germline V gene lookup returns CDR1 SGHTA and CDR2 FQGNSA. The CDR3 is CAISTPPSSGQYF. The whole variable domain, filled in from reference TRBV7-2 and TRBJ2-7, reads GAGVSQSPSNKVTEKGKDVELRCDPISGHTALYWYRQSLGQGLEFLIYFQGNSAPDKSGLPSDRFSAERTGGSVSTLTIQRTQQEDSAVYLCAISTPPSSGQYFGPGTRLTVT.

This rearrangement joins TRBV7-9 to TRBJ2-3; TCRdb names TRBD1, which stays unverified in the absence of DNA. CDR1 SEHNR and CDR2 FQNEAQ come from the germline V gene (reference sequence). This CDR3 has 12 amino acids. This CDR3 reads CASSWTGDTQYF.

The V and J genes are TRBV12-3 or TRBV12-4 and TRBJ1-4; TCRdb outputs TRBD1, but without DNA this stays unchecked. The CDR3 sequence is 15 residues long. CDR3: CASVFTGTANEKLFF.

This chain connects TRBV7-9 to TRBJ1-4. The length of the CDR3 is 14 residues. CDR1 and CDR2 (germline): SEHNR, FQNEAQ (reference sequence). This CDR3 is CASSLRIGYEKLFF.

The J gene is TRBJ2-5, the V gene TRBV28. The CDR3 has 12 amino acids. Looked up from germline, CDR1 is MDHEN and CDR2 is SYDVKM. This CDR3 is CASNSLQETQYF.

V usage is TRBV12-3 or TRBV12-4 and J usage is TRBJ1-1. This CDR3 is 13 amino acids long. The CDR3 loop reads CASKDLMNTEAFF.

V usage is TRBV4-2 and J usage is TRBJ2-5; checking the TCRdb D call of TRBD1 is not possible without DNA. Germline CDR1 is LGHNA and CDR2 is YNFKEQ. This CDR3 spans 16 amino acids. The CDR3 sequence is CASSQGGLNGRETQYF.

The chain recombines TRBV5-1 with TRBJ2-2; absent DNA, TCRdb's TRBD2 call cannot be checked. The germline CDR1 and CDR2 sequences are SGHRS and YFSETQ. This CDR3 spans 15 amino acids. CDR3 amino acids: CASSLVAGDTGELFF.

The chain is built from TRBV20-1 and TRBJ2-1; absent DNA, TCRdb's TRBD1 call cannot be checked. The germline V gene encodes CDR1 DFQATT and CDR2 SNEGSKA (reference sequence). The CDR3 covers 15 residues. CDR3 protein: CSAGAGADSYNEQFF.